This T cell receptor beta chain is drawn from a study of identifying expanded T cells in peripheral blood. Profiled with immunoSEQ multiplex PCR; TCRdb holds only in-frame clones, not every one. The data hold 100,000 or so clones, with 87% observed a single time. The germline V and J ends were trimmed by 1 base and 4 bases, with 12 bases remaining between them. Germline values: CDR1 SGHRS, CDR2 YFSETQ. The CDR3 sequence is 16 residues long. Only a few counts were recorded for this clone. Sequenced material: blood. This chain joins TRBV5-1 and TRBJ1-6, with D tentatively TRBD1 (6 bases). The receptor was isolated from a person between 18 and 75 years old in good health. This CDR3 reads CASSLQGRGYNSPLHF. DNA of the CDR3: TGCGCCAGCAGCTTGCAAGGCAGGGGATATAATTCACCCCTCCACTTT.